This entry lists 10 T cell receptor beta chains sequenced from one sample in a study of blood T cells in healthy people across ages. PCR was performed a second time for roughly 6 to 12 cycles using a sample-barcoded 5' primer and a J-beta primer mix. Each CDR3 protein is one row after TCRdb ran MiXCR on the 5' RACE reads. The sample lists 750,000 to 1,000,000 distinct CDR3 sequences, 25% to 35% seen once, with around 9.6% in the top ten. The data also belong to a second study, concerning T cells of mothers and their children.

Sequencing was carried out using blood. The receptors originated from a woman aged 35 to 49 in good health.

The chain joins TRBV7-9 to TRBJ2-1, with 9 bases lining up with TRBD1. The CDR3 is 17 amino acids. The V gene's germline CDR1 is SEHNR and CDR2 FQNEAQ (reference sequence). V gave up 5 bases and J gave up 5 bases; unmatched junction bases: 13. Here the CDR3 DNA reads TGTGCCAGCAGCCACCAAAGTTGGGACAGGGCGGACAATGAGCAGTTCTTC. It is translated as CASSHQSWDRADNEQFF.

This clonotype was seen more than once but under ten times. V usage is TRBV12-3 or TRBV12-4 and J usage is TRBJ2-5; D remains ambiguous. This CDR3 is built from 14 residues. The V gene lost 6 bases and the J gene lost 5 bases, with 16 bases spanning the gap. The CDR3 region is CASSDPNTDETQYF. DNA of the CDR3: TGTGCCAGCAGCGACCCGAATACTGATGAGACCCAGTACTTC.

This clonotype has more than one count but fewer than ten. This rearrangement joins TRBV5-1 to TRBJ1-2, with D perhaps TRBD1 (6 bases). Trimming took off 4 bases at V and 3 bases at J, with 25 bases between the two ends. CDR1 is SGHRS, CDR2 YFSETQ, per germline. The CDR3 runs to 18 residues. For the CDR3, the DNA is TGCGCCAGCAGCGCGGAGGGGGGCGAAAAAGAGGGAGACTATGGCTACACCTTC. Protein product: CASSAEGGEKEGDYGYTF.

The J gene is TRBJ1-4, the V gene TRBV7-2; the D gene is possibly TRBD1 (5 bases). Trimming stripped 4 bases from V and 7 bases from J, with 13 bases between. Germline V lookup: CDR1 SGHTA, CDR2 FQGNSA. This CDR3 region has 14 residues. CDR3 in DNA: TGTGCCAGCAGCTCCCAATTCGGGGCTGAAAAACTGTTTTTT. This sequence encodes CASSSQFGAEKLFF.

The chain uses TRBV12-3 or TRBV12-4 and TRBJ1-5; D might be TRBD1 (6 bases). V was cut by 10 bases and J by 9 bases, with 28 bases left in between. The CDR3 length is 16 residues. CDR3 loop: CANRSGVEGNGSPQHF. In DNA, the CDR3 is TGTGCCAACAGATCAGGGGTTGAAGGGAATGGCTCGCCCCAGCATTTT.

This rearrangement joins TRBV20-1 to TRBJ1-5; TRBD1 is a possible D gene (5 bases). This CDR3 region has 12 residues. Germline-derived CDR1 and CDR2 are DFQATT and SNEGSKA (reference sequence). The V and J ends lost 1 base and 6 bases respectively, with 7 bases between them. The CDR3 loop reads CSARAGGQPQHF. The DNA for the CDR3 is TGCAGTGCTAGAGCGGGGGGTCAGCCCCAGCATTTT.

The chain combines TRBV20-1 with TRBJ1-1; 9 nucleotides match TRBD1. Germline V CDR1 and CDR2: DFQATT, SNEGSKA (reference sequence). The CDR3 has 13 residues. V was clipped by 4 bases and J by 4 bases; unmatched bases: 4. The CDR3 loop reads CSANRGPSTEAFF. The CDR3 nucleotides read TGCAGTGCTAACAGGGGGCCTAGCACTGAAGCTTTCTTT.

Points on this clonotype: Given a much more abundant clone one base away, this may be a read error. V and J are TRBV2 and TRBJ2-7; 10 bases align to TRBD2. This CDR3 is 15 amino acids long. Germline CDR1 reads SNHLY; CDR2 reads FYNNEI. V dropped 5 bases and J dropped 7; count of bases not matched to a gene: 11. The CDR3: CASSPRTSGHNEQYF. CDR3 bases: TGTGCCAGCAGTCCCCGGACTAGCGGACACAATGAGCAGTACTTC.

This chain links TRBV12-3 or TRBV12-4 with TRBJ2-1, with unresolved D. The CDR3 sequence is 16 residues long. V was shortened by 1 base and J by 0 bases, with 10 bases between the two germline ends. The CDR3 region is CASSLDGSYSYNEQFF. In nucleotides, the CDR3 is TGTGCCAGCAGTTTAGATGGCAGCTACTCCTACAATGAGCAGTTCTTC.

The gene calls are TRBV4-1 and TRBJ2-1, with D hard to call. CDR3 length: 15 amino acids. In germline, CDR1 is MGHRA, CDR2 YSYEKL. V was pared by 0 bases and J by 6 bases, with 12 bases between. As DNA, the CDR3 is TGCGCCAGCAGCCAAGACCAGGTGGCTACCAATGAGCAGTTCTTC. It codes for CASSQDQVATNEQFF.